The sequence of this T cell receptor beta chain was determined in a study of T cells after yellow fever vaccination. About the study: SMART-Seq v4 Ultra Low Input handled preparation of low-cell-number fractions.

In germline, CDR1 is SEHNR, CDR2 FQNEAQ (reference sequence). This CDR3 spans 11 amino acids. The germline V and J ends were trimmed by 9 bases and 3 bases, with 8 bases remaining between them. TCRdb ran MiXCR on the 5' RACE reads and lists one entry per CDR3 protein. The sample has some 670,000 distinct CDR3 sequences, about 12% seen once. The J gene is TRBJ1-1, the V gene TRBV7-9; no reliable D call. The sequenced sample was PBMCs, obtained on the day of the yellow fever booster vaccination. The source of this sequence is a man aged 30-40 years who received the YFV17D yellow fever vaccine. The CDR3 nucleotides read TGTGCCAGTCAGCTGGACACTGAAGCTTTCTTT. Translating it yields CASQLDTEAFF.